These 27 T cell receptor beta chains were all obtained from the same sample, sequenced in a study of identical twins' blood T cells. Using its own MiXCR run on the 5' RACE reads, TCRdb lists one record per CDR3 protein. The profile shows a few hundred thousand distinct CDR3 sequences, roughly 31% of them singletons. The sequencing sample was made of PBMCs. These TCRs come from a woman aged 18 to 55 in good health.

The chain carries TRBV7-2 and TRBJ1-1, with TRBD1 as a possible D gene (6 bases). From germline, CDR1 is SGHTA and CDR2 FQGNSA. The CDR3 runs 14 residues. V lost 8 bases and J 3 bases, leaving 16 bases between the germline ends. The CDR3 DNA follows: TGTGCCAGCGGACAGCTCAGTGGCCACACTGAAGCTTTCTTT. Its translation: CASGQLSGHTEAFF.

This clonotype occurred a few times. The rearrangement uses TRBV24-1 and TRBJ2-1, with 12 bases lining up with TRBD2. V trimming: 5 bases; J trimming: 5 bases; junction bases outside the gene matches: 9. The CDR3 length is 17 residues. Germline values: CDR1 KGHDR, CDR2 SFDVKD. The chain's CDR3 is CATSGSPSSGRDNEQFF. The DNA of the CDR3 is TGTGCCACCAGTGGCAGTCCCTCTAGCGGGAGGGACAATGAGCAGTTCTTC.

This clonotype was detected a few times. The chain joins TRBV7-9 to TRBJ1-1, with a weak D call TRBD1 (5 bases). CDR3 size: 19 residues. V was cut by 3 bases and J by 5 bases, with 28 bases left in between. The germline V gene has CDR1 SEHNR and CDR2 FQNEAQ (reference sequence). CDR3 in DNA: TGTGCCAGCAGCTTTCGGACGGGCACCCAGACAGTTGATGGTACTGAAGCTTTCTTT. Its protein product is CASSFRTGTQTVDGTEAFF.

As to this clonotype: Germline is not matched at one junction end, which may reflect a read error. This sequence joins TRBV12-3 or TRBV12-4 and TRBJ1-1, with D maybe TRBD1 (5 bases). This CDR3 comprises 14 residues. In DNA, the CDR3 is TGTGCCAGCAGCTTAGGCAGGGACAACACTGAAGCTTTCTTT. Translated, it gives CASSLGRDNTEAFF.

This clonotype was seen a handful of times. The chain joins TRBV2 to TRBJ2-7; D ambiguous. Per germline, CDR1 SNHLY and CDR2 FYNNEI. The CDR3 consists of 15 residues. Trimming took off 4 bases at V and 6 bases at J, with 19 bases between the two ends. DNA for the CDR3: TGTGCCAGCAGTGGAGTTAGCATGGGGTCCCGCGAGCAGTACTTC. This gives the protein CASSGVSMGSREQYF.

This clonotype has only a few counts. The rearrangement links TRBV11-2 to TRBJ2-2; 11 positions agree with TRBD2. Germline V gene lookup returns CDR1 SGHAT and CDR2 FQNNGV. The CDR3 contains 18 residues. V lost 5 bases and J lost 4; bases outside the gene matches: 12. The CDR3 DNA is TGTGCCAGCAGCCCGGGACTAGCGGTCGGAGGAGTCACCGGGGAGCTGTTTTTT. Translation: CASSPGLAVGGVTGELFF.

This chain joins TRBV2 and TRBJ1-1, with no clear D. The CDR3 totals 12 residues. CDR1 is SNHLY, CDR2 FYNNEI, per germline. Trimming shortened V by 4 bases and J by 4 bases, and 7 bases separated the two germline ends. CDR3: CASSAVSTEAFF. DNA of the CDR3: TGTGCCAGCAGTGCGGTGAGCACTGAAGCTTTCTTT. The full variable domain, in which reference TRBV2 and TRBJ1-1 provide the parts outside the CDR3, is EPEVTQTPSHQVTQMGQEVILRCVPISNHLYFYWYRQILGQKVEFLVSFYNNEISEKSEIFDDQFSVERPDGSNFTLKIRSTKLEDSAMYFCASSAVSTEAFFGQGTRLTVV.

This chain uses TRBV11-2 with TRBJ2-2, with D hard to call. Germline V CDR1 and CDR2: SGHAT, FQNNGV. Trimming removed 10 bases from V and 6 bases from J, with 6 bases in between. This CDR3 has 10 amino acids. CDR3 residues: CAIGAGELFF. In DNA, the CDR3 is TGTGCCATTGGAGCCGGGGAGCTGTTTTTT.

This clonotype was picked up a small number of times. A clone one base away is much larger, so this may be a read error. This likely comes from a read error, as the CDR3 has no conserved phenylalanine or tryptophan at its end. CDR3 sequence (DNA): TGTGCCAGCAGCCAGACCCTCCGGGGACCTGAAGCTTTCTCT. Its translation is CASSQTLRGPEAFS. The chain couples TRBV3-1 to TRBJ1-1, with D perhaps matching TRBD1 (5 bases). The CDR3 consists of 14 residues. The germline CDR1 and CDR2 sequences are LGHDT and YNNKEL (reference sequence). V dropped 3 bases and J dropped 6 bases, with 14 bases sitting between them.

The V call is TRBV5-1, the J call TRBJ1-5; perhaps TRBD1 as D (5 bases). The CDR3 has 16 amino acids. Trimming pared 4 bases from V and 4 bases from J, leaving 18 bases between. The germline gives CDR1 SGHRS, CDR2 YFSETQ. The CDR3 DNA reads as TGCGCCAGCAGCCCCGGTGGCAGGGACCTTAATCAGCCCCAGCATTTT. As protein: CASSPGGRDLNQPQHF. Full variable domain (rest looked up from reference TRBV5-1 and TRBJ1-5): KAGVTQTPRYLIKTRGQQVTLSCSPISGHRSVSWYQQTPGQGLQFLFEYFSETQRNKGNFPGRFSGRQFSNSRSEMNVSTLELGDSALYLCASSPGGRDLNQPQHFGDGTRLSIL.

J is TRBJ2-7 and V is TRBV7-9; D unresolved. Between the trimmed V and J ends, which lost 2 bases and 3 bases, there was a span of 11 bases. The CDR3 runs 14 residues. From germline, CDR1 is SEHNR and CDR2 FQNEAQ (reference sequence). This CDR3 is CASSLNGRSYEQYF. CDR3 nucleotide sequence: TGTGCCAGCAGCTTAAACGGACGCAGCTACGAGCAGTACTTC.

The genes are TRBV11-3 and TRBJ1-1, with TRBD1 matching over 9 bases. Looked up from germline, CDR1 is SGHNT and CDR2 is YENEEA. V dropped 6 bases and J dropped 6; count of bases not matched to a gene: 8. This CDR3 has 14 residues. The CDR3 DNA reads as TGTGCCAGCAGACGTACCGGGACAGGGTCTGAAGCTTTCTTT. This sequence encodes CASRRTGTGSEAFF. Complete variable domain (other parts from reference TRBV11-3 and TRBJ1-1): EAGVVQSPRYKIIEKKQPVAFWCNPISGHNTLYWYLQNLGQGPELLIRYENEEAVDDSQLPKDRFSAERLKGVDSTLKIQPAELGDSAVYLCASRRTGTGSEAFFGQGTRLTVV.

Worth noting for this clonotype: A junction boundary mismatches the germline segment, possibly from a read error. The genes are TRBV19 and TRBJ1-1; a weak D match, TRBD1 (5 bases). The CDR3 totals 14 residues. Per germline, CDR1 LNHDA and CDR2 SQIVND (reference sequence). CDR3 DNA: TGTGCCAGTAGTAGGGACTCCGATGACACTGGAGCTTTCTTT. It is translated as CASSRDSDDTGAFF.

V gene TRBV20-1 combines with J gene TRBJ1-6, with a tentative D call TRBD1 (5 bases). Trimming removed 6 bases from V and 8 bases from J, with 23 bases in between. CDR3 length: 16 residues. CDR1 is DFQATT and CDR2 is SNEGSKA in the germline V gene (reference sequence). The CDR3 region is CSAPMDGAPLDSPLHF. The CDR3 DNA reads as TGCAGTGCCCCGATGGACGGGGCTCCCTTGGATTCACCCCTCCACTTT.

This clonotype has more than one count but fewer than ten. The chain uses TRBV5-1 and TRBJ1-1; D call uncertain. The CDR3 is 14 amino acids. CDR1 and CDR2 from the germline V gene are SGHRS and YFSETQ. Trimming left V 0 bases short and J 1 base short, with 7 bases between. The CDR3 reads CASSLGHRNTEAFF. CDR3 in DNA: TGCGCCAGCAGCTTGGGACATAGGAACACTGAAGCTTTCTTT.

The chain carries TRBV11-2 and TRBJ2-1; D might be TRBD2 (5 bases). This CDR3 is 16 amino acids long. CDR1 is SGHAT and CDR2 is FQNNGV in the germline V gene. V gave up 3 bases and J gave up 7 bases, with 19 bases separating them. As DNA, the CDR3 is TGTGCCAGCAGCTTTTCAGGAGGTTCCCTCATGAATGAGCAGTTCTTC. It is translated as CASSFSGGSLMNEQFF.

This clonotype was seen ten or more times. The chain combines TRBV12-3 or TRBV12-4 with TRBJ2-7, with D possibly matching TRBD1 (6 bases). V was trimmed by 3 bases and J by 2 bases, leaving 11 bases between them. The CDR3 length is 14 residues. The CDR3 region is CASSLSPGAYEQYF. In nucleotides, the CDR3 is TGTGCCAGCAGTTTGTCCCCAGGGGCCTACGAGCAGTACTTC.

Comment on this clonotype: This may be a read error: a much more frequent sequence differs by one nucleotide. The rearrangement joins TRBV5-5 to TRBJ2-2, with 10 bases lining up with TRBD1. This CDR3 has 16 amino acids. In germline, CDR1 is SGHKS, CDR2 YYEKEE (reference sequence). CDR3 sequence (DNA): TGTACCAGCAGCCTCTACCCGGGACAGGGGTCCGGGGAGCTGTTTTTT. Amino acids: CTSSLYPGQGSGELFF.

The chain joins TRBV11-2 to TRBJ2-4; a weak D match, TRBD1 (5 bases). Germline CDR1 is SGHAT and CDR2 is FQNNGV. This CDR3 is 17 amino acids long. V was trimmed by 3 bases and J by 0 bases, leaving 15 bases between them. The CDR3 is CASSFLRQTLAKNIQYF. The CDR3 region has the DNA TGTGCCAGCAGCTTTTTGAGACAGACACTAGCCAAAAACATTCAGTACTTC.

This clonotype was observed at least ten times. This sequence joins TRBV10-3 and TRBJ2-5; D uncertain. Per the germline V gene, CDR1 is ENHRY and CDR2 is SYGVKD. The CDR3 extends over 13 amino acids. V gave up 6 bases and J gave up 2 bases, with 10 bases separating them. This CDR3 reads CAIRPDLQETQYF. In nucleotides, the CDR3 is TGTGCCATCAGACCGGACCTACAAGAGACCCAGTACTTC.

The chain employs TRBV20-1 and TRBJ2-1; TRBD2 aligns across 8 bases. The germline CDR1 and CDR2 sequences are DFQATT and SNEGSKA (reference sequence). J gave up 8 bases and V 4 bases, and 7 bases lay outside the gene matches. The CDR3 runs 13 residues. CDR3 region: CSANSGSLDEQFF. The CDR3 nucleotides are TGCAGTGCTAACAGCGGGAGTTTAGATGAGCAGTTCTTC.

V gene TRBV18 combines with J gene TRBJ1-4, with 7 nucleotides matching TRBD1. The germline gives CDR1 KGHSH, CDR2 LQKENI. This CDR3 comprises 15 residues. Unmatched junction bases numbered 10, after V lost 5 bases and J lost 7 bases. Written as DNA, the CDR3 is TGTGCCAGCTCAGAGACAGGGATAAAAGGTGAAAAACTGTTTTTT. Translated, it gives CASSETGIKGEKLFF.

This clonotype was detected a few times. CDR3 nucleotide sequence: TGTGCCAGTAGAAGCGGGACCAACCCCACTAATGAAAAACTGTTTTTT. Translating gives CASRSGTNPTNEKLFF. This chain uses TRBV19 with TRBJ1-4; perhaps TRBD1 as D (5 bases). V lost 6 bases, J lost 2 bases, and 16 bases lay in between. CDR1 LNHDA and CDR2 SQIVND come from the germline V gene (reference sequence). The CDR3 consists of 16 residues.

This clonotype has more than one count but fewer than ten. The chain links TRBV29-1 to TRBJ1-2; possible D gene TRBD1, 5 bases. Germline CDR1 reads SQVTM; CDR2 reads ANQGSEA. The CDR3 spans 13 residues. V lost 0 bases, J lost 4 bases, and 9 bases lay in between. For the CDR3, the DNA is TGCAGCGTTGAAGACGGGACCCTCTATGGCTACACCTTC. Translation: CSVEDGTLYGYTF.

In its sample, this clonotype was seen a few times. The V and J genes are TRBV20-1 and TRBJ1-4; the D gene is possibly TRBD1 (5 bases). The CDR3 is 16 residues long. Germline V CDR1 and CDR2: DFQATT, SNEGSKA (reference sequence). Trimming shortened V by 5 bases and J by 7 bases, and 23 bases separated the two germline ends. The CDR3 nucleotides read TGCAGTGCTCGGGGACTGGTTGGTCAGTCTCTTGAAAAACTGTTTTTT. It translates to CSARGLVGQSLEKLFF.

The rearrangement links TRBV10-1 to TRBJ1-1; D gene unclear. Germline CDR1 reads WNHNN; CDR2 reads SYGVQD (reference sequence). The CDR3 has 14 residues. Trimming took off 3 bases at V and 0 bases at J, with 8 bases between the two ends. CDR3 amino acids: CASSDRHLNTEAFF. The CDR3 DNA reads TGCGCCAGCAGTGACAGACACCTGAACACTGAAGCTTTCTTT.

Concerning this clonotype: A much larger clone is a single base away; this may be a read error. This chain links TRBV11-2 with TRBJ2-1; D may be TRBD2 (6 bases). The CDR3 extends over 14 amino acids. Looked up from germline, CDR1 is SGHAT and CDR2 is FQNNGV. CDR3 residues: CASSSGGIYNERFF. CDR3 bases: TGTGCCAGCAGTTCAGGCGGGATCTACAATGAGCGGTTCTTC.